This T cell receptor beta chain was retrieved from a study of blood T cell repertoires in COVID-19. Study-level background: Acute and convalescent COVID-19 samples came from the United States, Italy and Spain. Sources were T cells, B-cell-depleted T cells, or PBMCs; the material itself was cDNA or gDNA.

The CDR3 extends over 13 amino acids. Trimming shortened V by 1 base and J by 7 bases, and 10 bases separated the two germline ends. The V gene's germline CDR1 is KGHSH and CDR2 LQKENI. Per the authors' pipeline: From reference gene primer amplification, estimates of nucleated cell counts were derived. The data were produced by immunoSEQ multiplex PCR, yet TCRdb's version contains in-frame clones alone and is incomplete. V and J calls and clone size follow that table, whereas D and trimming were derived from the DNA. The sample has about 210,000 clones; about nine tenths are singletons. The origin of this receptor is a man aged 35 to 55 with acute or convalescent COVID-19. The chain is built from TRBV18 and TRBJ1-2; D is perhaps TRBD1 (5 bases). Sequencing was carried out using peripheral blood. CDR3 protein: CASSPRGLLGYTF. The CDR3 DNA is TGTGCCAGCTCACCACGGGGACTCCTTGGCTACACCTTC. The whole variable domain, filled in from reference TRBV18 and TRBJ1-2, reads NAGVMQNPRHLVRRRGQEARLRCSPMKGHSHVYWYRQLPEEGLKFMVYLQKENIIDESGMPKERFSAEFPKEGPSILRIQQVVRGDSAAYFCASSPRGLLGYTFGSGTRLTVV.